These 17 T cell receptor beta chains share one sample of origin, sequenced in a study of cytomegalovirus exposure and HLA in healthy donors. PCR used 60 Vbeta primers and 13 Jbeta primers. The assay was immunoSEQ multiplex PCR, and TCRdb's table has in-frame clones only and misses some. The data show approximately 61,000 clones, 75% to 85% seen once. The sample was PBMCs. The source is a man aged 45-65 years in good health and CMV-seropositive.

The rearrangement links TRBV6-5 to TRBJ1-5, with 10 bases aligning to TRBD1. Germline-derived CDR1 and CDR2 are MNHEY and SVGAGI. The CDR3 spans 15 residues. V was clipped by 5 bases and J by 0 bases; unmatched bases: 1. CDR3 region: CASSGTGDSNQPQHF. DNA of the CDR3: TGTGCCAGCAGTGGGACAGGGGATAGCAATCAGCCCCAGCATTTT.

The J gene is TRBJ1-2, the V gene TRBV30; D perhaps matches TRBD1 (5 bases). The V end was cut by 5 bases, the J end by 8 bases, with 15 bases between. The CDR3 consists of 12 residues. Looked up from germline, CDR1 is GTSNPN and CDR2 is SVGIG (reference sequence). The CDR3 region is CAWGAGSRGYTF. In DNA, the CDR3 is TGTGCCTGGGGCGCAGGGTCCAGGGGCTACACCTTC.

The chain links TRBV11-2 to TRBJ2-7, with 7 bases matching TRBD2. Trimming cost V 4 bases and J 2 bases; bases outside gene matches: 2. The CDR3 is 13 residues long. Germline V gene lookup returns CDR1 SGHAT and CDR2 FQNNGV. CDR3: CASSYGTTYEQYF. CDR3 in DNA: TGTGCCAGCAGCTACGGGACTACCTACGAGCAGTACTTC. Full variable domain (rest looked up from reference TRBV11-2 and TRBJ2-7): EAGVAQSPRYKIIEKRQSVAFWCNPISGHATLYWYQQILGQGPKLLIQFQNNGVVDDSQLPKDRFSAERLKGVDSTLKIQPAKLEDSAVYLCASSYGTTYEQYFGPGTRLTVT.

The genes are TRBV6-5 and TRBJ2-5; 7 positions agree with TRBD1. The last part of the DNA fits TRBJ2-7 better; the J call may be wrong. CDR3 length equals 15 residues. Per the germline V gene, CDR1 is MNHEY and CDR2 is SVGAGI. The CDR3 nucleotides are TGTGCCAGCAGTTCCTCCGGGACAGCAGCCTACGAGCAGTACTTC. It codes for CASSSSGTAAYEQYF.

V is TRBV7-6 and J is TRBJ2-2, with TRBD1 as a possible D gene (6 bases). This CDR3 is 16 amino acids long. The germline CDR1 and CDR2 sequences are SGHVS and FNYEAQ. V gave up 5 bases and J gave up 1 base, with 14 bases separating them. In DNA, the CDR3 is TGTGCCAGCAGCCCAACCGGGACACAGAACACCGGGGAGCTGTTTTTT. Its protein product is CASSPTGTQNTGELFF. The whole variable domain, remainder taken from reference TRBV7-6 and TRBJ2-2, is GAGVSQSPRYKVTKRGQDVALRCDPISGHVSLYWYRQALGQGPEFLTYFNYEAQQDKSGLPNDRFSAERPEGSISTLTIQRTEQRDSAMYRCASSPTGTQNTGELFFGEGSRLTVL.

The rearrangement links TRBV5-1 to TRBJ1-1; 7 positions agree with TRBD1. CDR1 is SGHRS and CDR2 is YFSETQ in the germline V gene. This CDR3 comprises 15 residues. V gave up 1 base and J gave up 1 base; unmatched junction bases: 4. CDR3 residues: CASSLYGTENTEAFF. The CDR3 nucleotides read TGCGCCAGCAGCTTGTATGGGACAGAGAACACTGAAGCTTTCTTT.

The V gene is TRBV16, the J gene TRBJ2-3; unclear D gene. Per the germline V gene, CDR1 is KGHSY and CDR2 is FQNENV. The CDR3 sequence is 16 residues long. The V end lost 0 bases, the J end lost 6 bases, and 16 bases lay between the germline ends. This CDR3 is CASSQSSSGFSDTQYF. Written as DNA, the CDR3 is TGTGCCAGCAGCCAATCGAGCTCCGGGTTCAGCGATACGCAGTATTTT.

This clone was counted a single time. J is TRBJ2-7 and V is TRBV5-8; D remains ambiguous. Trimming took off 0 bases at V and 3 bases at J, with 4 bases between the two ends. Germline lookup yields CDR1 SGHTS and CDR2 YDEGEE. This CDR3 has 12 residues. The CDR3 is CASSLGHYEQYF. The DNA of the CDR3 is TGTGCCAGCAGCTTGGGACACTACGAGCAGTACTTC.

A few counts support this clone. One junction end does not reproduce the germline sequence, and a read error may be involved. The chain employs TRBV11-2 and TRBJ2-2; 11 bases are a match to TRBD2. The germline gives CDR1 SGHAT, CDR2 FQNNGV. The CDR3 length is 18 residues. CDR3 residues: CASSQKFLTSGVERGAVF. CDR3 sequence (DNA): TGTGCCAGCAGCCAAAAGTTCTTGACTAGCGGGGTCGAGCGGGGAGCTGTTTTT.

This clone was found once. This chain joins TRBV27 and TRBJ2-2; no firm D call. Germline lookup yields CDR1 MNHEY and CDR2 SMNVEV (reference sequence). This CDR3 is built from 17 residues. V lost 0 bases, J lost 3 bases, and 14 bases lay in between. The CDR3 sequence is CASSLSQDRYDTGELFF. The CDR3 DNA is TGTGCCAGCAGTTTATCCCAGGATAGATACGACACCGGGGAGCTGTTTTTT.

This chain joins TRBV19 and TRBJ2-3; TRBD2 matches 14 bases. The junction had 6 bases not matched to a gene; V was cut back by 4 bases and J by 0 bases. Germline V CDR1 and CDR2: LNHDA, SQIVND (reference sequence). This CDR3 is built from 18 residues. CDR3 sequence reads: CASSTRTSGGLSTDTQYF. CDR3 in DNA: TGTGCCAGTAGTACCCGGACTAGCGGGGGGCTGAGCACAGATACGCAGTATTTT. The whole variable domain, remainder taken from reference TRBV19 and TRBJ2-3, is DGGITQSPKYLFRKEGQNVTLSCEQNLNHDAMYWYRQDPGQGLRLIYYSQIVNDFQKGDIAEGYSVSREKKESFPLTVTSAQKNPTAFYLCASSTRTSGGLSTDTQYFGPGTRLTVL.

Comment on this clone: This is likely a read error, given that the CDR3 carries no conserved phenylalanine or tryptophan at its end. CDR3 region: CASSLIKNIQYL. In DNA form, the CDR3 reads TGTGCCAGCAGTTTAATAAAAAACATTCAGTACCTC. This chain uses TRBV28 with TRBJ2-4; D call uncertain. This CDR3 spans 12 amino acids. Trimming left V 2 bases short and J 4 bases short, with 3 bases between. The germline V gene has CDR1 MDHEN and CDR2 SYDVKM.

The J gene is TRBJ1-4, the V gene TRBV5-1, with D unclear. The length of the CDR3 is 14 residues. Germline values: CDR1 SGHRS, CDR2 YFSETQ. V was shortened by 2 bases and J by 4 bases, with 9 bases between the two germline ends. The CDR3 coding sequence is TGCGCCAGCAGCTTATCCGGGTTTAATGAAAAACTGTTTTTT. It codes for CASSLSGFNEKLFF. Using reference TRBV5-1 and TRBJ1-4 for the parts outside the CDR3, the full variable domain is KAGVTQTPRYLIKTRGQQVTLSCSPISGHRSVSWYQQTPGQGLQFLFEYFSETQRNKGNFPGRFSGRQFSNSRSEMNVSTLELGDSALYLCASSLSGFNEKLFFGSGTQLSVL.

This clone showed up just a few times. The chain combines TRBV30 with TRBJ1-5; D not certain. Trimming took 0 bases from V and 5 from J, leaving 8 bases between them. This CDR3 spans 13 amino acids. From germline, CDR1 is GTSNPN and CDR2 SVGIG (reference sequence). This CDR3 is CAWSVAGYQPQHF. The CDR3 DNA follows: TGTGCCTGGAGTGTAGCCGGTTATCAGCCCCAGCATTTT.

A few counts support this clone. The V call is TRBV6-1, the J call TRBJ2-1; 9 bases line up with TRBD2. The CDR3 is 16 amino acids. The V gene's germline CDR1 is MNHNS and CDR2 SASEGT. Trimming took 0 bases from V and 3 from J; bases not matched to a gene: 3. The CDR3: CASSEAPSGVYNEQFF. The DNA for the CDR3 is TGTGCCAGCAGTGAAGCTCCTAGCGGGGTCTACAATGAGCAGTTCTTC.

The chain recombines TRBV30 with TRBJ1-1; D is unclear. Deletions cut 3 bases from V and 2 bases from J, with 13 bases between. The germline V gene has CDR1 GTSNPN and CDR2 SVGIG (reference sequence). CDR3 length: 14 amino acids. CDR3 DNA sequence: TGTGCCTGGAGGAAGCGTCGGGTAAACACTGAAGCTTTCTTT. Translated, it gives CAWRKRRVNTEAFF.

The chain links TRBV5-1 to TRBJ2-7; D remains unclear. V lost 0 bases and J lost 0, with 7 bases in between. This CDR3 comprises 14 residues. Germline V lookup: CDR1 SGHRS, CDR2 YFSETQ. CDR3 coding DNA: TGCGCCAGCAGCTTGGACAGTAGCTCCTACGAGCAGTACTTC. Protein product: CASSLDSSSYEQYF.